One sample yielded the 2 T cell receptor beta chains listed below, sequenced in a study of graft-versus-host responses after intestinal transplantation. No cognate antigen is known for these TCRs. Data came from immunoSEQ multiplex PCR; TCRdb stores just in-frame clones and leaves some out. The top ten hold over 0.15% of the sample, which has 130,000 or so clones, around 94% seen once. The sequencing here drew on unstimulated CD4+ T cells sorted from spleen or lymph node cells, taken before intestinal transplant. Receptor source: a human donor who received an intestinal transplant.

The chain links TRBV6-5 to TRBJ1-2; possible D gene TRBD1, 5 bases. From germline, CDR1 is MNHEY and CDR2 SVGAGI. Trimming took 5 bases from V and 8 from J, leaving 15 bases between them. The CDR3 runs to 13 residues. The CDR3 DNA is TGTGCCAGCAGTCCTCAGGGTGTTAACGGCTACACCTTC. It translates to CASSPQGVNGYTF.

The chain couples TRBV9 to TRBJ2-3; D remains ambiguous. Between the trimmed V and J ends, which lost 10 bases and 0 bases, there was a span of 15 bases. CDR1 SGDLS and CDR2 YYNGEE come from the germline V gene. The CDR3 length is 14 residues. The CDR3 nucleotides read TGTGCCGGATCTCCTGAATCTAGCACAGATACGCAGTATTTT. Translating gives CAGSPESSTDTQYF.